This T cell receptor (beta chain) was found in a study of cytomegalovirus exposure and HLA in healthy donors. Whole-study results and caveats: A previous analysis found most TCR beta V segments productive roughly 90% or roughly 30% of the time. A likely sequencing artifact accounted for one observed cluster of highly shared sequence variants. Later on, a genetic analysis was performed. It linked a missense variant in DCLRE1C with V- and J-gene trimming of TCR beta.

With respect to this clone: The antigen remains undetermined.

The junction had 7 bases not matched to a gene; V was cut back by 3 bases and J by 8 bases. Germline loops: CDR1 MDHEN, CDR2 SYDVKM. The CDR3 sequence is 14 residues long. The PCR ran on 60 Vbeta and 13 Jbeta primers. The data were produced by immunoSEQ multiplex PCR, yet TCRdb's version contains in-frame clones alone and is incomplete. Of around 130,000 clones listed, over 70% are singletons. Everyone who donated was a healthy bone marrow donor. The TCR originated in a woman in her thirties or forties in good health and CMV-seropositive. The sequenced material came from PBMCs. The V call is TRBV28, the J call TRBJ1-1, with TRBD1 matching over 9 bases. CDR3 in amino acids: CASSFLTGGSEAFF. In nucleotides, the CDR3 is TGTGCCAGCAGTTTCCTGACAGGGGGATCCGAAGCTTTCTTT.